The sequence of this TCR beta chain was determined in a study of blood T cell repertoires in COVID-19 (dated by TCRdb to about 2020). As for the study more broadly: Collaborator samples came from the United States, Italy and Spain and covered acute and convalescent phases of COVID-19. The samples were drawn from the first 160 participants of the ongoing ImmuneRACE study and from roughly 1,300 subjects provided by 6 global collaborators. The repertoires were made available in a free public database intended to serve as a resource for research on the immune response to SARS-CoV-2. The dataset comprised deeply sampled blood TCRbeta repertoires from subjects exposed to, actively infected with, or recovered from COVID-19. The material from the prospective study consisted of cDNA or gDNA derived from T cells, B-cell-depleted T cells, or PBMCs. A de-identified subject ID, COVID-19 status, age in years and sex were almost always included in the sample metadata. Where HLA class I and class II types were available, the types were taken from metadata supplied by the sample provider, not from assay-based typing. General conclusions and limits of the study: The amount of clinical and demographic metadata varied by source and participant and was provided uncurated.

One collaborating source in Seattle enrolled patients during active infection and followed them longitudinally through the course of disease. Each collaborating institution followed its own protocols to collect whole blood in K2EDTA tubes. For TCRbeta analysis, collaborators shipped samples as frozen whole blood, isolated PBMCs, or DNA extracted from either of those sample types. Points on this clone: Its cognate antigen has yet to be identified. Base qualities are missing; no much larger clone stands one base away.

From V the trimming removes 11 bases and from J it removes 4 bases, while the gene matches leave 4 bases of the junction unaccounted for. The CDR3 runs 13 amino acids, cysteine and phenylalanine included. Only the CDR3 portion is preserved as DNA: 39 bases, with reading frame beginning at the first base. TCRbeta CDR3 regions were amplified from genomic DNA using the immunoSEQ Assay, a bias-controlled multiplex PCR. Processing in the source paper ran as follows. Nucleated cell counts per sample were estimated from amplification of reference gene primers within the assay. To quantify the absolute abundance of each unique TCRbeta CDR3 rearrangement, sequence reads were collapsed and filtered. Productive Simpson clonality was computed per sample as the square root of Simpson's diversity index over productive rearrangements. TCRdb took this table from immuneACCESS and kept in-frame rearrangements with V and J called. Such tables lack part of the clones; where checked against another copy, unresolved V genes explain under half of the gap, and the rest is unexplained. V, J and clone size reflect that table, while D and trimming were determined from the DNA. Here the sample has approximately 440,000 clones; 88% occur a single time. The ten top clones hold 10% to 15% of the sample.

Sequencing input: peripheral blood. This sequence originates from a woman aged 50 to 60 with COVID-19, enrolled during active disease. This receptor chain uses TRBV12-3 or TRBV12-4 and TRBJ2-1; TRBD1 matches 11 bases in the middle. DNA sequence: TGTGCCGTCGGACAGGGGGCTTACAATGAGCAGTTCTTC. Its protein product is CAVGQGAYNEQFF.